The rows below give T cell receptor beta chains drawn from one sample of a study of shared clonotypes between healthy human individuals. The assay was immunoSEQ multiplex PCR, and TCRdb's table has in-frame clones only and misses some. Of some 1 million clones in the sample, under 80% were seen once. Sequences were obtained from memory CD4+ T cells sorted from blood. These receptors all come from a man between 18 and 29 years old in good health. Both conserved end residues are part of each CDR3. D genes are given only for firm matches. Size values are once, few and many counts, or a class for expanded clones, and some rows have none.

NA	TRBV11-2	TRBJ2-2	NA	TGTGCCAGCAGCTTACAACTCTCGAACACCGGGGAGCTGTTTTTT	CASSLQLSNTGELFF
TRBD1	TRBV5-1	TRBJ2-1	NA	TGCGCCAGCAGCGGGAATAACAGGGGGCTGGGCTACAATGAGCAGTTCTTC	CASSGNNRGLGYNEQFF
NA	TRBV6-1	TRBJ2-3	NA	TGTGCCAGCAGTGTTACCCCTACGGGGACAGATACGCAGTATTTT	CASSVTPTGTDTQYF
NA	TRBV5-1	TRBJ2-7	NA	TGCGCCAGCAGCCAGGACGGATTCCCCTACGAGCAGTACTTC	CASSQDGFPYEQYF
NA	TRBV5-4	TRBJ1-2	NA	TGTGCCAGCAGCGCCGTACCTAACTATGGCTACACCTTC	CASSAVPNYGYTF
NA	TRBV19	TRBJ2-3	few	TGTGCCAGTAGTATTGACAGCAGCACAGATACGCAGTATTTT	CASSIDSSTDTQYF
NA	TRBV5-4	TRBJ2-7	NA	TGTGCCAGCAGCGCAGGGACCGGGTACGAGCAGTACTTC	CASSAGTGYEQYF
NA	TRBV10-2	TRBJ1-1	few	TGCGCCAGCAGCCCGGACAGTGAGGCTTTCTTT	CASSPDSEAFF
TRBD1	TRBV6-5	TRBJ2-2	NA	TGTGCCAGCAGGCCACAGGGGCAGGGCACCGGGGAGCTGTTTTTT	CASRPQGQGTGELFF
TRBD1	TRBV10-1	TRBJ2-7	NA	TGCGCCAGCATACCGGGACAGGGCCAATACGAGCAGTACTTC	CASIPGQGQYEQYF
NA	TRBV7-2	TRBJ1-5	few	TGTGCCAGCAGCCCTAGGGCCCTTGGAGGCAATCAGCCCCAGCATTTT	CASSPRALGGNQPQHF
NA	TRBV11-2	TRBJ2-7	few	TGTGCCAGCACCCAGCACGACAGCTCCTACGAGCAGTACTTC	CASTQHDSSYEQYF
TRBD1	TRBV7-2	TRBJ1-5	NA	TGTGCCAGCAGCCGACGGGACAGGGGTAATTCTCAGCCCCAGCATTTT	CASSRRDRGNSQPQHF
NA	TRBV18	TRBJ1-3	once	TGTGCCAGCTCACCAAGTCTCTTAAGGGGCCCAGGAAACACCATATATTTT	CASSPSLLRGPGNTIYF
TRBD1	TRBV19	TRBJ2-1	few	TGTGCCAGTAGGATAGAGGGGACAGGGGCTCCCAGCTCCTACAATGAGCAGTTCTTC	CASRIEGTGAPSSYNEQFF
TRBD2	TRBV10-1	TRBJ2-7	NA	TGCGCCAGCAGTGAAAATTTAGCGGGAGCCTACGAGCAGTACTTC	CASSENLAGAYEQYF
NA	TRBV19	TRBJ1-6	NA	TGTGCCAGTAGTACCCAACCTGCGTCACCCCTCCACTTT	CASSTQPASPLHF
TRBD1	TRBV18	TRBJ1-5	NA	TGTGCCAGCTCACGGGGGACAGGGGGCGTCAGCAATCAGCCCCAGCATTTT	CASSRGTGGVSNQPQHF
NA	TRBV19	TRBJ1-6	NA	TGTGCCAGTAGTATAGAAAGACCTTCTAATTCACCCCTCCACTTT	CASSIERPSNSPLHF
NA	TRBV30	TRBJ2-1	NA	TGTGCCTGGAGTCCGAGACCTGAGCAGTTCTTC	CAWSPRPEQFF
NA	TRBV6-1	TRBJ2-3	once	TGTGCCAGCTTGGGGGAATCTAGCACAGATACGCAGTATTTT	CASLGESSTDTQYF
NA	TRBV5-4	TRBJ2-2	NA	TGTGCCAGCAGCTTGCCGGGGGACACCGGGGAGCTGTTTTTT	CASSLPGDTGELFF
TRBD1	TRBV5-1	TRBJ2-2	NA	TGCGCCAGCAGCTTACGACAGGGAACCGGGGAGCTGTTTTTT	CASSLRQGTGELFF
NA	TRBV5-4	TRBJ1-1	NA	TGTGCCAGCAGCTTGAGGGGATTCAGTGAAGCTTTCTTT	CASSLRGFSEAFF
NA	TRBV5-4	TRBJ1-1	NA	TGTGCCAGCAGCCCCATAAAATCCATAGGAACTGAAGCTTTCTTT	CASSPIKSIGTEAFF
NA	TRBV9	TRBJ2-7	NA	TGTGCCAGCAGCGTAGCGTCCGGGGCGGGAGAGCAGTACTTC	CASSVASGAGEQYF
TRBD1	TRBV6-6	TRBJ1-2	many	TGTGCCAGCAGTTACTCGACCGGGACAGGGAAAGGCTACACCTTC	CASSYSTGTGKGYTF
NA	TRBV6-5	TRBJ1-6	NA	TGTGCCAGCAGTTACTCGAATTCGGGTGTGTATTCACCCCTCCACTTT	CASSYSNSGVYSPLHF
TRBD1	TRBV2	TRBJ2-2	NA	TGTGCCAGCAGTAAAAACAGGGGGCTGACCGGGGAGCTGTTTTTT	CASSKNRGLTGELFF
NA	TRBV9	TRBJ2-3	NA	TGTGCCAGCAGCGCTTGGACTAGGGGGGATACGCAGTATTTT	CASSAWTRGDTQYF
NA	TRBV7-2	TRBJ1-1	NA	TGTGCCAGCAGCCGCGTATTGGTGTGGGGGAACACTGAAGCTTTCTTT	CASSRVLVWGNTEAFF
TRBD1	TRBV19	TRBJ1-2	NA	TGTGCCAGTACTGAACAGGGGAACGGCTACACCTTC	CASTEQGNGYTF
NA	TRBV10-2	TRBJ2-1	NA	TGCGCCAGTACGGCGACTAGATCCACTGAGCAGTTCTTC	CASTATRSTEQFF
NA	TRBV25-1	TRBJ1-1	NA	TGTGCCAGCAGTGAATGGGAAGGGCTAAGTCTAATGAACACTGAAGCTTTCTTT	CASSEWEGLSLMNTEAFF
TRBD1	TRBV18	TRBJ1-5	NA	TGTGCCAGCTCACCGGGACAGGGAGCGGGTCAGCCCCAGCATTTT	CASSPGQGAGQPQHF
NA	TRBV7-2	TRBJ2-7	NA	TGTGCCAGCAGCTTACGGGACATCCGACTCTCCTACGAGCAGTACTTC	CASSLRDIRLSYEQYF
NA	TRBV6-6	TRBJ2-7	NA	TGTGCCAGCAAAGTTAGCAGCGGAGGCGAGCAGTACTTC	CASKVSSGGEQYF
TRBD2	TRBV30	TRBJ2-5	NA	TGTGCCTGGAGTACGCTAGCGGGAGAGACCCAGTACTTC	CAWSTLAGETQYF
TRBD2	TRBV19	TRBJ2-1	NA	TGTGCCAGTAGTGCACCGGGACTAGCGGGAGCCGCCTACAATGAGCAGTTCTTC	CASSAPGLAGAAYNEQFF
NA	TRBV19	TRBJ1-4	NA	TGTGCCAGTAGTCCCGACCTGCGAGGGGGTGAAAAACTGTTTTTT	CASSPDLRGGEKLFF
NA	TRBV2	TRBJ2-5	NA	TGTGCCAGCAGGAGAACAGGGTCGGAAGAGACCCAGTACTTC	CASRRTGSEETQYF
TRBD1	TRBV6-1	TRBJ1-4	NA	TGTGCCAGCAGGACCAACAGGGGAACTAATGAAAAACTGTTTTTT	CASRTNRGTNEKLFF
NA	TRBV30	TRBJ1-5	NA	TGTGCCTGGAGTGGCCAGAATAGCAATCAGCCCCAGCATTTT	CAWSGQNSNQPQHF
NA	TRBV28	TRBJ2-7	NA	TGTGCCAGCACTTGGGGATACGAGCAGTACTTC	CASTWGYEQYF
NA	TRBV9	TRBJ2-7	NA	TGTGCCAGCAGCCCATCCGGCCTAGCTGTTCGCTCCTACGAGCAGTACTTC	CASSPSGLAVRSYEQYF
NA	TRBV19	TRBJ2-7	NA	TGTGCCAGTAGTCCAGGGACATCCCCGGGATACGAGCAGTACTTC	CASSPGTSPGYEQYF
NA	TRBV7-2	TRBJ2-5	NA	TGTGCCAGCAGCAAGGCGCGGGAGACCCAGTACTTC	CASSKARETQYF
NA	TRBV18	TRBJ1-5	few	TGTGCCAGCTCACCGTGGGGGGATCAGCCCCAGCATTTT	CASSPWGDQPQHF
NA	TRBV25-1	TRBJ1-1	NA	TGTGCCAGCAGTGAAGGACAGTCGAACACTGAAGCTTTCTTT	CASSEGQSNTEAFF
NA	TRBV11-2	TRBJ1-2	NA	TGTGCCAGCAGCTTAGTGGCCAGGCACTCTTCCTTC	CASSLVARHSSF
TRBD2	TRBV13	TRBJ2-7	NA	TGTGCCAGCAGCGATCGACTAGCGGGAGGGTACGAGCAGTACTTC	CASSDRLAGGYEQYF
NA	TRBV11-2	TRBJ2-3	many	TGTGCCAGCAGCGCGCGGGACTGGACAGTCAGCACAGATACGCAGTATTTT	CASSARDWTVSTDTQYF
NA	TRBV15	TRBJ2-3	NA	TGTGCCACCAGCAGAGATTCCGCCGGAGATACGCAGTATTTT	CATSRDSAGDTQYF
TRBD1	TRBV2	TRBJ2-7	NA	TGTGCCAGCAGCCTGGGACAGGTTCACTCCTACGAGCAGTACTTC	CASSLGQVHSYEQYF
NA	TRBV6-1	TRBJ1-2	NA	TGTGCCAGCAGCGGGGGAGCGGGGAGAGGCTACACCTTC	CASSGGAGRGYTF
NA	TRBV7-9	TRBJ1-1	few	TGTGCCAGCAGCCCCCAAAGGGACTACACTGAAGCTTTCTTT	CASSPQRDYTEAFF
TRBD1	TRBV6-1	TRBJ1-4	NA	TGTGCCAGCAGAGTCGACAGGGGGGGTCGGGAAAAACTGTTTTTT	CASRVDRGGREKLFF
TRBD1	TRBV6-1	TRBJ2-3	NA	TGTGCCAGCAGCCGACAGGGGAGCGATACGCAGTATTTT	CASSRQGSDTQYF